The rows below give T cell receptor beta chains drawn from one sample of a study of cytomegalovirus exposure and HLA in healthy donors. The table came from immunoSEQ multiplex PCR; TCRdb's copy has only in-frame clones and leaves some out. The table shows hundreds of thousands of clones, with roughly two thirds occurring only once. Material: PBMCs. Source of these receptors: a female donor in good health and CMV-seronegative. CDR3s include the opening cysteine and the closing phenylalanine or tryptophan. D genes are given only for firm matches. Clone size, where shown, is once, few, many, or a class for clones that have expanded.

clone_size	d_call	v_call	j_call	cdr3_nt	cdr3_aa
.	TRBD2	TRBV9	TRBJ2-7	TGTGCCAGCAGCGCCACTAGCGGGCCCCACGAGCAGTACTTC	CASSATSGPHEQYF
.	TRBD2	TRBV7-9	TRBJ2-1	TGTGCCAGCAGCCCAGGTGTAGCGGGATTAAATGAGCAGTTCTTC	CASSPGVAGLNEQFF
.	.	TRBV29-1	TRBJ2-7	TGCAGCGTTGAAGGGAGCGCCTACGAGCAGTACTTC	CSVEGSAYEQYF
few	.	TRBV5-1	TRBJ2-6	TGCGCCAGCAGCTTGGTAGCACGCTCTGGGGCCAACGTCCTGACTTTC	CASSLVARSGANVLTF
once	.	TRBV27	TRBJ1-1	TGTGCCAGCAGTCTCATTACCCCGGTGGTGAACACTGAAGCTTTCTTT	CASSLITPVVNTEAFF
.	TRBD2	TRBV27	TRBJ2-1	TGTGCCAGCAGTCCCGGACTAGTCCGTGAGCAGTTCTTC	CASSPGLVREQFF
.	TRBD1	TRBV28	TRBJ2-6	TGTGCCAGCAGTTTATACGGGACAGGGACCTCTGGGGCCAACGTCCTGACTTTC	CASSLYGTGTSGANVLTF
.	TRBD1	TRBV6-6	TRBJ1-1	TGTGCCAGCAGCCACCTAGGGACAGGGAGTGAAGCTTTCTTT	CASSHLGTGSEAFF
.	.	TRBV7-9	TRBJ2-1	TGTTCCAGCAGCTTTAGGACCGGGACTCGCTCCTACAATGAGCAGTTCTTC	CSSSFRTGTRSYNEQFF
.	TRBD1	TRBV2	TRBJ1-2	TGTGCCAGCACCCCCCTGGGACAGGGGGCTTATGGCTACACCTTC	CASTPLGQGAYGYTF
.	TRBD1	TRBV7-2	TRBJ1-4	TGTGCCAGCAGCTCCACGGGGATACAGGGGCGTGGTAATGAAAAACTGTTTTTT	CASSSTGIQGRGNEKLFF
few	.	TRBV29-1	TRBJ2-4	TGCAGCGTACCCGGGCGAGGGAACATTCAGTACTTC	CSVPGRGNIQYF
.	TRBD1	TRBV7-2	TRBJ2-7	TGTGCCAGCGAACAGGGGGCGATGAACGAGCAGTACTTC	CASEQGAMNEQYF
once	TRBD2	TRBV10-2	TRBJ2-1	TGCGCCAGCTCAGGACTAGCGGGAGTTGAGCAGTTCTTC	CASSGLAGVEQFF
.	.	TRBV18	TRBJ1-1	TGTGCCAGCTCACCCCAGAGGCAAGACCCTTTCTTT	CASSPQRQDPFF
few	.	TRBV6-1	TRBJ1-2	TGTGCCAGCCAAATCGGGACATCTGGCAACTATGGCTACACCTTC	CASQIGTSGNYGYTF
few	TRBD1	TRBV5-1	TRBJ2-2	TGCGCCAGCAGCAGTCGACAGGGGTCGAACACCGGGGAGCTGTTTTTT	CASSSRQGSNTGELFF
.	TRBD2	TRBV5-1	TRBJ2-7	TGCGCCAGCAGTTCGACTAGCGCGGTCGAGCAGTACTTC	CASSSTSAVEQYF
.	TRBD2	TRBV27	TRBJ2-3	TGTGCCAGCAGTTTATGGACTAGCGGGACGGGCACAGATACGCAGTATTTT	CASSLWTSGTGTDTQYF
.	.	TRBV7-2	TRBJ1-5	TGTGCCAGCAGCTTAGAGATAGGGAGGAATCAGCCCCAGCATTTT	CASSLEIGRNQPQHF
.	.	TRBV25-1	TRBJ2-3	TGTGCCAGCAGTGAATCTAACGGGTGGACAGATACGCAGTATTTT	CASSESNGWTDTQYF
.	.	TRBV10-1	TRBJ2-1	TGCGCCAGCAAACAAATTTTTCGGGGGAATGAGCAGTTCTTC	CASKQIFRGNEQFF
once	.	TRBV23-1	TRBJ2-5	TGCGCCAGCAGTCTTTTATGGCACCCAACGTGCAGAAACCTCCGAGAGACCCAGTACTTC	CASSLLWHPTCRNLRETQYF
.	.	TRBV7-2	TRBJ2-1	TGTGCCAGCAGCACGCCGGGACTCTACAATGAGCAGTTCTTC	CASSTPGLYNEQFF
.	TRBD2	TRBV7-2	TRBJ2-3	TGTGCCAGCAGCTTCGGCGGGAGCCCAGATACGCAGTATTTT	CASSFGGSPDTQYF
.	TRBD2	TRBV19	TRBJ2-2	TGTGCCAGTAGTATAGCTAGCGGGGCGGGGTACACCGGGGAGCTGTTTTTT	CASSIASGAGYTGELFF
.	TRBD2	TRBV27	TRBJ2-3	TGTGCCAGCAGATGGGGGGGGGTCGTTTTTGATACGCAGTATTTT	CASRWGGVVFDTQYF